A single sample gave rise to the 6 T cell receptor beta chains below, sequenced in a study of blood T cell repertoires in COVID-19 (dated by TCRdb to about 2020). Library prep was done by the immunoSEQ multiplex PCR assay. In TCRdb, the immuneACCESS table is reduced to in-frame sequences with V and J assigned. These tables do not hold every clone; where another copy was compared, an unresolved V gene accounts for under half, and the others remain unexplained. Present in this sample are 250,000 to 300,000 clones, about four fifths of which were seen just once. Jointly, the top ten make up roughly 5% of the sample. Material: peripheral blood. These receptors all stem from a man older than 75 with acute or convalescent COVID-19.

The chain has TRBV11-3 and TRBJ2-6, with TRBD1 identical over 8 bases. Germline lookup yields CDR1 SGHNT and CDR2 YENEEA. The V and J ends lost 1 base and 1 base, in that order; junction bases with no gene match: 0. The CDR3 extends over 16 amino acids. CDR3 sequence: CASSLGQGSGANVLTF. CDR3 coding DNA: TGTGCCAGCAGCTTAGGACAGGGGTCTGGGGCCAACGTCCTGACTTTC.

The V call is TRBV7-9, the J call TRBJ2-2, with 9 bases aligning to TRBD1. V lost 1 base and J lost 5; bases outside the gene matches: 5. There are 16 residues in the CDR3. Germline V gene sequence: CDR1 SEHNR, CDR2 FQNEAQ (reference sequence). The CDR3 nucleotides read TGTGCCAGCAGCTTAGAGGACAGGGGTGGAACCGGGGAGCTGTTTTTT. Its protein is CASSLEDRGGTGELFF.

J is TRBJ2-2 and V is TRBV6-5, with D possibly matching TRBD1 (6 bases). V lost 7 bases to trimming and J lost 4 bases, with 13 bases between them. Per germline, CDR1 MNHEY and CDR2 SVGAGI. This CDR3 has 14 residues. CDR3 sequence: CASKVGQPTGELFF. DNA for the CDR3: TGTGCCAGCAAAGTGGGACAACCCACCGGGGAGCTGTTTTTT.

The V call is TRBV4-2, the J call TRBJ1-4, with 7 nucleotides matching TRBD1. Germline V lookup: CDR1 LGHNA, CDR2 YNFKEQ. The CDR3 totals 18 residues. J was trimmed by 0 bases and V by 0 bases; bases with no gene match: 7. This chain's CDR3 is CASSQELGQKATNEKLFF. As DNA, the CDR3 is TGTGCCAGCAGCCAAGAACTGGGACAGAAGGCAACTAATGAAAAACTGTTTTTT.

Note on this clone: Germline is not matched at one junction end, which may reflect a read error. The chain uses TRBV2 and TRBJ2-5, with TRBD2 matching 9 bases. The length of the CDR3 is 16 residues. Germline CDR1 and CDR2: SNHLY and FYNNEI. In DNA, the CDR3 is TGTGCCAGCAGTGTTTCGGTAGCGGGAGACCAGGAGACCCAGTACTTC. This encodes CASSVSVAGDQETQYF.

This clone was picked up a small number of times. V is TRBV14 and J is TRBJ2-5; 11 nucleotides align to TRBD1. Trimming cost V 1 base and J 4 bases; bases outside gene matches: 8. Germline V gene sequence: CDR1 SGHDN, CDR2 FVKESK. This CDR3 region has 17 residues. CDR3 in DNA: TGTGCCAGCAGCCAAGGGAGGACAGGGGGCTTAATAGAGACCCAGTACTTC. As protein: CASSQGRTGGLIETQYF.